This TCR beta chain was obtained from a study of CD8+CD57+ T cells in acquired aplastic anemia. Background on the study: Mean DNA quantity obtained from sorted CD4+ and CD8+ cells was about 3 ug. Study-wide points: Overlap between patients and controls comprised about 28 CD8+ CDR3 sequences.

As to this clonotype: Its antigen is unknown.

According to the study, genomic DNA was the template for TCR beta VDJ and CDR3 profiling. MiXCR was run by TCRdb on the reads, yielding one entry per CDR3 protein. The repertoire includes about 120,000 distinct CDR3 sequences, almost 40% of them detected once, and about 2.6% sits in the top ten. CDR1 and CDR2 from the germline V gene are SGHAT and FQDESV (reference sequence). V dropped 2 bases and J dropped 2 bases, with 25 bases sitting between them. There are 19 residues in the CDR3. All patients picked for sequencing had shown, by flow cytometry, an expansion of CD8+CD57+ cells. Every patient had severe acquired aplastic anemia. Blood came from patients not yet given any therapy.

This clonotype originated in a human donor with aplastic anemia. This chain uses TRBV11-1 with TRBJ2-7, with D maybe TRBD2 (7 bases). Sequenced material: sorted CD4+, CD8+, or CD8+CD57+ T cells (not recorded which) from PBMCs. The CDR3, as DNA: TGTGCCAGCAGCTTACATCCCCGAGTGGGGGGGCCCGAAACCTACGAGCAGTACTTC. Translated: CASSLHPRVGGPETYEQYF.